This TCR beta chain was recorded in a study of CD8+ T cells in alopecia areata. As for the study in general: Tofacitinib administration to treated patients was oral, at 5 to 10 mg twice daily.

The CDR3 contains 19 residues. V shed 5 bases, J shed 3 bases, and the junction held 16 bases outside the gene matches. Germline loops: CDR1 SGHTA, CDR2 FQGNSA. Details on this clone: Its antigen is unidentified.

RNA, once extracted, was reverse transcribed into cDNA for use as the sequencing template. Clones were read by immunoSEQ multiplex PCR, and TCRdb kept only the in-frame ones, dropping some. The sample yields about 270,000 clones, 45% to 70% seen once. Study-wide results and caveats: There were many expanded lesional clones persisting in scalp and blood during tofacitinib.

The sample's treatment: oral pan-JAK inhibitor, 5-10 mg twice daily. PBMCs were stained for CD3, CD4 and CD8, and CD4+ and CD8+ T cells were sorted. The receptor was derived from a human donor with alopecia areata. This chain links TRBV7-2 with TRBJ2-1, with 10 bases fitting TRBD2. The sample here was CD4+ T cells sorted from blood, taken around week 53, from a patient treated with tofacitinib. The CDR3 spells CASSPPPRLAGSSYNEQFF. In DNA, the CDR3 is TGTGCCAGCAGCCCGCCCCCCCGACTAGCGGGCTCTAGCTACAATGAGCAGTTCTTC.